The 2 T cell receptor beta chains in this list originate from one sample, sequenced in a study of blood T cell repertoires in COVID-19. Assay: immunoSEQ multiplex PCR; the TCRdb copy retains only in-frame clones and omits some. The table shows roughly 36,000 clones, with approximately 96% occurring only once. The specimen sequenced was peripheral blood. The receptors here all came from a human donor with active COVID-19. The donor label of this sample is uncertain.

The chain is built from TRBV27 and TRBJ2-7; 15 bases are shared with TRBD2. The germline gives CDR1 MNHEY, CDR2 SMNVEV (reference sequence). The CDR3 spans 17 residues. Losses at the gene ends were 5 bases for V and 4 bases for J; bases not matched to a gene: 9. CDR3 bases: TGTGCCAGCAGTCCCGGCCGGACTAGCGGGAGGGGATACGAGCAGTACTTC. Translated: CASSPGRTSGRGYEQYF.

This clone was found once. J is TRBJ1-5 and V is TRBV10-3; tentatively, D is TRBD1 (5 bases). Trimming removed 0 bases at V and 4 bases at J, with 13 bases between. Germline CDR1 is ENHRY and CDR2 is SYGVKD. This CDR3 is 16 amino acids long. CDR3 nucleotide sequence: TGTGCCATCAGTGAGTCTGCGGGGGAGAGGAATCAGCCCCAGCATTTT. Translated, it gives CAISESAGERNQPQHF.